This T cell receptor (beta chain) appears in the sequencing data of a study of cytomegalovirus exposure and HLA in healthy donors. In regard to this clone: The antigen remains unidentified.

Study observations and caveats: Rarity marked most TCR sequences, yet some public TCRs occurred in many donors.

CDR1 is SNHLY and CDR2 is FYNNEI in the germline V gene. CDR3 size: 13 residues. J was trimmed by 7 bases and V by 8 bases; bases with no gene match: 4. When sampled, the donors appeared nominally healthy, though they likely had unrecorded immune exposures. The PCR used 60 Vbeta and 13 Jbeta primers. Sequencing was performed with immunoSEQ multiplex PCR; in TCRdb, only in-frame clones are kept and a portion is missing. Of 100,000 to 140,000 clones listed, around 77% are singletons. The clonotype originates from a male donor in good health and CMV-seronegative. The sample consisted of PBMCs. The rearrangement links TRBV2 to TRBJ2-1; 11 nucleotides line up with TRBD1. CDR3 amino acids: CASLGQGANEQFF. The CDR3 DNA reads TGTGCCAGCCTCGGACAGGGGGCGAATGAGCAGTTCTTC.